The rows below give T cell receptor beta chains drawn from one sample of a study of T cell responses to AZD1222 COVID-19 vaccine. Data came from immunoSEQ multiplex PCR; TCRdb stores just in-frame clones and leaves some out. The data contain 200,000 to 250,000 clones, approximately 94% of them singletons. Sequenced material: peripheral blood, taken 28 days after the second dose of the MenACWY control vaccine. The receptors derive from an adult who received the MenACWY meningococcal vaccine as a control. Each CDR3 is given with its conserved first and last residue. D genes are given only for firm matches. Clone size is stated in some rows and not others, as once, few, many or a class when expanded.

j_gene | d_gene | v_gene | abundance | CDR3aa | CDR3nt
TRBJ1-5 | NA | TRBV28 | NA | CASSLAREVDQPQHF | TGTGCCAGCAGTTTAGCCAGGGAAGTCGATCAGCCCCAGCATTTT
TRBJ2-7 | NA | TRBV6-5 | NA | CASTWGSEQYF | TGTGCCAGCACGTGGGGGTCCGAGCAGTACTTC
TRBJ1-6 | NA | TRBV6-5 | NA | CASTLQRNSPLHF | TGTGCCAGCACCTTACAGCGTAATTCACCCCTCCACTTT
TRBJ1-4 | NA | TRBV10-3 | NA | CAISEAQDGKLFF | TGTGCCATCAGTGAGGCGCAGGACGGAAAACTGTTTTTT
TRBJ2-1 | NA | TRBV6-2/TRBV6-3 | NA | CASSYSALTFYNEQFF | TGTGCCAGCAGTTACTCAGCGTTAACGTTCTACAATGAGCAGTTCTTC
TRBJ1-2 | NA | TRBV27 | NA | CASSLGQFNYGYTF | TGTGCCAGCAGTTTAGGACAGTTTAACTATGGCTACACCTTC
TRBJ1-3 | NA | TRBV14 | NA | CASSQTLSSGNTIYF | TGTGCCAGCAGCCAAACGCTCTCCTCTGGAAACACCATATATTTT
TRBJ1-1 | NA | TRBV18 | NA | CASSPLRENTEAFF | TGTGCCAGCTCACCACTCAGGGAGAACACTGAAGCTTTCTTT
TRBJ1-4 | NA | TRBV28 | NA | CASLREPATNEKLFF | TGTGCCAGCCTAAGGGAGCCGGCAACTAATGAAAAACTGTTTTTT
TRBJ2-2 | NA | TRBV15 | NA | CATSRGKGNTGELFF | TGTGCCACCAGCAGAGGGAAGGGAAACACCGGGGAGCTGTTTTTT
TRBJ1-1 | NA | TRBV30 | NA | CAWRVTGNTEAFF | TGTGCCTGGAGGGTGACAGGGAACACTGAAGCTTTCTTT
TRBJ1-3 | NA | TRBV15 | NA | CATSVRRQGPGNTIYF | TGTGCCACCAGCGTCCGGCGGCAGGGTCCTGGAAACACCATATATTTT
TRBJ2-1 | NA | TRBV30 | once | CASGGGFYNEQFF | TGTGCTAGCGGAGGGGGTTTTTACAATGAGCAGTTCTTC
TRBJ2-2 | TRBD1 | TRBV7-9 | NA | CASSPTRDRGKNTGELFF | TGTGCCAGCAGCCCAACCCGCGACAGGGGGAAGAACACCGGGGAGCTGTTTTTT
TRBJ1-6 | TRBD1 | TRBV6-2/TRBV6-3 | NA | CASSHSSDRASPLHF | TGTGCCAGCAGTCACTCCTCGGACAGGGCGTCACCCCTCCACTTT
TRBJ2-7 | NA | TRBV30 | NA | CAWRRSSYEQYF | TGTGCCTGGAGAAGGAGCTCCTACGAGCAGTACTTC
TRBJ2-7 | NA | TRBV12-3/TRBV12-4 | NA | CASSFGASYEQYF | TGTGCCAGCAGTTTCGGCGCCTCCTACGAGCAGTACTTC
TRBJ2-3 | NA | TRBV7-9 | NA | CASSSIRGSPNTQYF | TGTGCCAGCAGCTCAATCAGGGGTTCGCCCAATACGCAGTATTTT
TRBJ2-2 | NA | TRBV18 | NA | CASSLRTTDTGELFF | TGTGCCAGCTCACTTCGGACTACTGACACCGGGGAGCTGTTTTTT
TRBJ1-1 | NA | TRBV2 | NA | CASSGQGYTEAFF | TGTGCCAGCAGTGGCCAGGGCTACACTGAAGCTTTCTTT
TRBJ2-7 | NA | TRBV29-1 | once | CSAGRHTYEQYF | TGCAGCGCTGGCCGACACACCTACGAGCAGTACTTC
TRBJ1-5 | NA | TRBV7-9 | NA | CASSLDSSNGNQPQHF | TGTGCCAGCAGCTTAGACAGCTCTAATGGCAATCAGCCCCAGCATTTT
TRBJ2-3 | TRBD2 | TRBV27 | NA | CASSSLAGGPGDTQYF | TGTGCCAGCAGTTCTCTAGCGGGAGGGCCGGGAGATACGCAGTATTTT
TRBJ1-4 | NA | TRBV6-5 | NA | CASSQQGSLEKLFF | TGTGCCAGCAGCCAACAGGGTTCCCTAGAAAAACTGTTTTTT
TRBJ1-6 | NA | TRBV19 | few | CASNLSGGNSPLHF | TGTGCCAGTAATTTAAGTGGGGGGAATTCACCCCTCCACTTT
TRBJ1-6 | NA | TRBV9 | NA | CASSAGTNSPLHF | TGTGCCAGCAGCGCAGGGACTAATTCACCCCTCCACTTT
TRBJ2-7 | NA | TRBV27 | NA | CASSLYTGSAGNEQYF | TGTGCCAGCAGTTTATACACAGGGTCTGCCGGAAACGAGCAGTACTTC
TRBJ1-1 | NA | TRBV28 | once | CASRPSGVGNTEAFF | TGTGCCAGCAGACCCTCAGGGGTTGGGAACACTGAAGCTTTCTTT
TRBJ1-2 | NA | TRBV28 | NA | CASLAGGYGYTF | TGTGCCAGCCTAGCGGGGGGCTATGGCTACACCTTC
TRBJ1-3 | TRBD1 | TRBV7-9 | NA | CASNRDSSGNTIYF | TGTGCCAGCAACCGGGACAGCTCTGGAAACACCATATATTTT
TRBJ2-7 | NA | TRBV28 | NA | CASSLGVGRFDYEQYF | TGTGCCAGCAGTTTAGGGGTCGGACGTTTTGACTACGAGCAGTACTTC
TRBJ1-6 | NA | TRBV19 | NA | CASSRARVTPSNNSPLHF | TGTGCCAGTAGTAGGGCCCGGGTGACACCGAGCAATAATTCACCCCTCCACTTT
TRBJ1-2 | NA | TRBV5-6 | NA | CASSSRQVNGYTF | TGTGCCAGCAGCTCCCGACAGGTCAATGGCTACACCTTC
TRBJ2-2 | TRBD2 | TRBV6-5 | NA | CASSSRGGDTGELFF | TGTGCCAGCAGTTCCCGGGGGGGAGACACCGGGGAGCTGTTTTTT
TRBJ1-3 | NA | TRBV28 | NA | CASSFNRNLGNTIYF | TGTGCCAGCAGTTTCAACAGAAATCTTGGAAACACCATATATTTT
TRBJ2-7 | NA | TRBV25-1 | NA | CASSVNPGHYEQYF | TGTGCCAGCAGTGTAAATCCGGGCCACTACGAGCAGTACTTC
TRBJ2-5 | NA | TRBV15 | NA | CATSRDILDETQYF | TGTGCCACCAGCAGAGATATTTTAGACGAGACCCAGTACTTC
TRBJ2-4 | TRBD2 | TRBV5-6 | NA | CASSLVAGGGNIQYF | TGTGCCAGCAGCTTAGTAGCGGGAGGAGGGAACATTCAGTACTTC